This passage covers 18 T cell receptor beta chains from one sample sequenced in a study of OX40 agonist ivuxolimab in advanced cancers. Sequencing was performed with immunoSEQ multiplex PCR; in TCRdb, only in-frame clones are kept and a portion is missing. Here the sample spans about 73,000 clones, 92% being singletons. The sample here was CD4+ or CD8+ T cells sorted from blood, taken in a trial of the OX40 agonist ivuxolimab. These receptors all stem from an adult with an advanced solid tumor such as melanoma, head and neck, liver or kidney cancer.

This rearrangement joins TRBV11-2 to TRBJ2-7, with 8 bases that match TRBD2. The V gene end was trimmed by 7 bases and the J gene end by 4 bases; junction bases not matched to a gene: 9. The CDR3 sequence is 14 residues long. Germline lookup yields CDR1 SGHAT and CDR2 FQNNGV. The CDR3 sequence is CASTIQGLVYEQYF. The CDR3 nucleotides are TGTGCCAGCACCATTCAGGGACTAGTGTACGAGCAGTACTTC.

This rearrangement joins TRBV18 to TRBJ1-2, with D possibly being TRBD1 (5 bases). V gave up 3 bases and J gave up 5 bases, with 10 bases separating them. CDR1 KGHSH and CDR2 LQKENI come from the germline V gene. This CDR3 has 13 amino acids. The CDR3 sequence: CASSPGGEYGYTF. CDR3 nucleotide sequence: TGTGCCAGCTCACCGGGGGGTGAATATGGCTACACCTTC.

This chain joins TRBV9 and TRBJ1-4; D may be TRBD1 (6 bases). Per the germline V gene, CDR1 is SGDLS and CDR2 is YYNGEE. The germline V and J ends were trimmed by 0 bases and 8 bases, with 14 bases remaining between them. The CDR3 is 15 residues long. The CDR3 is CASSVAGAPGEKLFF. In nucleotides, the CDR3 is TGTGCCAGCAGCGTAGCGGGGGCGCCGGGAGAAAAACTGTTTTTT.

The count of this clone is one. The chain joins TRBV5-1 to TRBJ2-3; possibly TRBD1 for D (6 bases). V was shortened by 2 bases and J by 2 bases, with 12 bases between the two germline ends. This CDR3 spans 15 amino acids. Germline values: CDR1 SGHRS, CDR2 YFSETQ. CDR3 sequence reads: CASSLAGALTDTQYF. The CDR3 DNA is TGCGCCAGCAGCTTAGCAGGGGCCCTCACAGATACGCAGTATTTT.

The J gene is TRBJ1-3, the V gene TRBV2; D is perhaps TRBD1 (6 bases). Germline V gene sequence: CDR1 SNHLY, CDR2 FYNNEI. This CDR3 is built from 14 residues. Deletions cut 6 bases from V and 2 bases from J, with 11 bases between. In DNA form, the CDR3 reads TGTGCCAGCAGGCCTCAGGGGACTGGAAACACCATATATTTT. This gives the protein CASRPQGTGNTIYF.

V is TRBV9 and J is TRBJ2-5; perhaps TRBD1 as D (5 bases). The CDR3 consists of 15 residues. The V gene's germline CDR1 is SGDLS and CDR2 YYNGEE. Trimming shortened V by 0 bases and J by 1 base, and 10 bases separated the two germline ends. CDR3 sequence (DNA): TGTGCCAGCAGCGTAGTGGGCAGGGCCCAAGAGACCCAGTACTTC. Amino acid sequence: CASSVVGRAQETQYF. The whole variable domain, filled in from reference TRBV9 and TRBJ2-5, reads DSGVTQTPKHLITATGQRVTLRCSPRSGDLSVYWYQQSLDQGLQFLIQYYNGEERAKGNILERFSAQQFPDLHSELNLSSLELGDSALYFCASSVVGRAQETQYFGPGTRLLVL.

J is TRBJ2-7 and V is TRBV7-9; D remains ambiguous. V shed 3 bases and J shed 1 base, with 7 bases lying between them. The CDR3 runs to 13 residues. Per germline, CDR1 SEHNR and CDR2 FQNEAQ (reference sequence). CDR3 loop: CASSFPGSYEQYF. Written as DNA, the CDR3 is TGTGCCAGCAGCTTTCCCGGATCCTACGAGCAGTACTTC.

The J gene is TRBJ2-1, the V gene TRBV18; TRBD2 matches 8 bases. Germline trimming cut 4 bases from V and 2 bases from J; bases unmatched to any gene: 4. CDR1 and CDR2 (germline): KGHSH, LQKENI. The CDR3 is 15 amino acids. The CDR3 sequence is CASSLSGGPYNEQFF. For the CDR3, the DNA is TGTGCCAGCTCACTCAGCGGGGGCCCCTACAATGAGCAGTTCTTC.

CDR3 DNA sequence: TGTGCCAGCAGCTTGGACCCAGGGGGGACCGGGGAGCTGTTTTTT. Protein sequence: CASSLDPGGTGELFF. The V gene is TRBV11-2, the J gene TRBJ2-2; TRBD1 might be the D (7 bases). Germline V gene lookup returns CDR1 SGHAT and CDR2 FQNNGV. This CDR3 comprises 15 residues. V shed 3 bases and J shed 5 bases, with 13 bases lying between them. Full variable domain (remainder filled in from reference TRBV11-2 and TRBJ2-2): EAGVAQSPRYKIIEKRQSVAFWCNPISGHATLYWYQQILGQGPKLLIQFQNNGVVDDSQLPKDRFSAERLKGVDSTLKIQPAKLEDSAVYLCASSLDPGGTGELFFGEGSRLTVL.

The V and J genes are TRBV27 and TRBJ1-5; TRBD1 matches at 10 bases. The CDR3 extends over 19 amino acids. The V gene end was trimmed by 4 bases and the J gene end by 5 bases; junction bases not matched to a gene: 17. CDR1 and CDR2 (germline): MNHEY, SMNVEV (reference sequence). The CDR3 region has the DNA TGTGCCAGCAGTTCACCTCCCGGGACAGGGGATGATGGGGATCAGCCCCAGCATTTT. It translates to CASSSPPGTGDDGDQPQHF.

The chain carries TRBV6-1 and TRBJ2-1; D is undetermined. Germline V gene sequence: CDR1 MNHNS, CDR2 SASEGT. The CDR3 has 14 amino acids. The V end was cut by 6 bases, the J end by 6 bases, with 15 bases between. This chain's CDR3 is CASSDQDGANEQFF. As DNA, the CDR3 is TGTGCCAGCAGCGACCAGGACGGAGCCAATGAGCAGTTCTTC.

This chain uses TRBV6-5 with TRBJ1-5; TRBD1 might be the D (6 bases). The V gene's germline CDR1 is MNHEY and CDR2 SVGAGI. Trimming cost V 4 bases and J 5 bases, with 12 bases left between them. The CDR3 is made up of 14 amino acids. CDR3 sequence reads: CASSFRQDDQPQHF. The CDR3 DNA sequence: TGTGCCAGCAGTTTCCGACAGGACGATCAGCCCCAGCATTTT.

The rearrangement uses TRBV19 and TRBJ1-5; 7 bases match TRBD1. The V and J ends lost 3 bases and 6 bases, in that order; junction bases with no gene match: 8. CDR3 length equals 15 residues. Germline V gives CDR1 LNHDA, CDR2 SQIVND (reference sequence). CDR3 region: CASSIFEGASQPQHF. CDR3 DNA: TGTGCCAGTAGTATCTTTGAGGGGGCAAGTCAGCCCCAGCATTTT.

The chain uses TRBV5-4 and TRBJ2-7, with 7 nucleotides matching TRBD1. The CDR3 is made up of 14 amino acids. Germline V lookup: CDR1 SGHNT, CDR2 YYREEE (reference sequence). V lost 4 bases and J lost 6; bases outside the gene matches: 10. The CDR3 DNA reads TGTGCCAGCAGCGGTTGGACCGCAGGGGGCGAGCAGTACTTC. Translating gives CASSGWTAGGEQYF.

The chain has TRBV6-5 and TRBJ1-1; maybe TRBD1 (5 bases). The germline V gene has CDR1 MNHEY and CDR2 SVGAGI. V lost 6 bases to trimming and J lost 4 bases, with 15 bases between them. The CDR3 covers 14 residues. CDR3: CASSLMIGATEAFF. CDR3 DNA sequence: TGTGCCAGCAGCCTAATGATCGGGGCCACTGAAGCTTTCTTT.

This clone was recorded only once. The CDR3 nucleotides read TGCGCCAGCAGCCAAGATATGGGAGGGTGGAGCACAGATACGCAGTATTTT. It codes for CASSQDMGGWSTDTQYF. The chain is built from TRBV4-1 and TRBJ2-3; 7 bases agree with TRBD2. The CDR3 length is 17 residues. V was clipped by 0 bases and J by 0 bases; unmatched bases: 6. In germline, CDR1 is MGHRA, CDR2 YSYEKL.

The chain has TRBV29-1 and TRBJ2-4; TRBD2 might be the D (6 bases). V lost 3 bases and J lost 9, with 12 bases in between. The CDR3 sequence is 12 residues long. Germline V gene sequence: CDR1 SQVTM, CDR2 ANQGSEA. The CDR3 loop is CSVEGGAGIQYF. The CDR3 coding sequence is TGCAGCGTTGAGGGCGGGGCCGGCATTCAGTACTTC.

The rearrangement joins TRBV7-3 to TRBJ2-7; maybe TRBD1 (6 bases). Trimming took off 5 bases at V and 0 bases at J, with 8 bases between the two ends. The CDR3 covers 13 residues. The germline V gene encodes CDR1 SGHTA and CDR2 FQGTGA. The CDR3 nucleotides are TGTGCCAGCAGCCAGGGGAACTCCTACGAGCAGTACTTC. The encoded protein is CASSQGNSYEQYF.